This T cell receptor (beta chain) came from a study of circulating and synovial CD4+ cells in juvenile arthritis. The study, taken as a whole, reports: Circulating pathogenic-like lymphocytes shared a substantially higher fraction of CDR3 sequences with synovium than bulk blood. Traditional Vbeta family usage analysis missed the pathogenic-like versus bulk difference. T cell genome counts differed by at least an order of magnitude between CPL and CD4 samples. Bulk blood CD4 repertoires were more diverse than these.

Profiled with immunoSEQ multiplex PCR; TCRdb holds only in-frame clones, not every one. Of some 33,000 clones detected, 85% to 95% appear once; the ten largest clones hold 0.7%. This CDR3 is 15 amino acids long. A remark on this clone: Its target is unknown.

The sample comprised CD4+ T cells from blood. V usage is TRBV21-1 and J usage is TRBJ2-3; TRBD2 is the table's D call and was not checked against the DNA. TRBV21-1 is tagged as a pseudogene. This clonotype was sampled from a human donor with juvenile idiopathic arthritis. CDR3 protein: CASTQQSEGVDTQYF. As DNA, the CDR3 is TGTGCCAGCACCCAACAGAGTGAGGGTGTTGATACGCAGTATTTT.